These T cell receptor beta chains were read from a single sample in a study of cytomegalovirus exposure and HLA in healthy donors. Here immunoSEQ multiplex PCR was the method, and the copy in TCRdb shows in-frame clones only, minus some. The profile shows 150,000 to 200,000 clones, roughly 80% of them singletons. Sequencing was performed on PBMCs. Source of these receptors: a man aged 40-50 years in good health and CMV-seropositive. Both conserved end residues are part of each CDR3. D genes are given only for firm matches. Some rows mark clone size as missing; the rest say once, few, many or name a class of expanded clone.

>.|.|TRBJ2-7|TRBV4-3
CASSQDRGWEQYF
TGCGCCAGCAGCCAAGATCGCGGGTGGGAGCAGTACTTC
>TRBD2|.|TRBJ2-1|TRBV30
CAWEPLAGVGDEQFF
TGTGCCTGGGAGCCTCTAGCGGGGGTTGGGGATGAGCAGTTCTTC
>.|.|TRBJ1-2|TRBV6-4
CASSDGSGPPGYTF
TGTGCCAGCAGTGACGGTTCAGGGCCCCCTGGCTACACCTTC
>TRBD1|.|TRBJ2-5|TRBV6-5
CASSRTGSVEKTQYF
TGTGCCAGCAGCAGGACAGGGAGTGTGGAGAAGACCCAGTACTTC
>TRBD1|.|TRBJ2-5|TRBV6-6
CASRVDREEETQYF
TGTGCCAGCAGGGTGGACAGGGAGGAAGAGACCCAGTACTTC
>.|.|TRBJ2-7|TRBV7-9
CASSRDIYEQYF
TGTGCCAGCAGCCGGGACATTTACGAGCAGTACTTC
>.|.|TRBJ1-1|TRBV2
CATKGTEAFF
TGTGCCACCAAGGGGACTGAAGCTTTCTTT
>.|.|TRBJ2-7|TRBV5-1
CASSLRQYYEQYF
TGCGCCAGCAGCCTCCGACAGTACTACGAGCAGTACTTC
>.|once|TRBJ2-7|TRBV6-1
CASPAPDSPSWEQYF
TGTGCCAGCCCCGCCCCAGACAGCCCCTCCTGGGAGCAGTACTTC
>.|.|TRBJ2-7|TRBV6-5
CASSSPGGVPYEQYF
TGTGCCAGCAGTTCCCCAGGAGGGGTGCCCTACGAGCAGTACTTC
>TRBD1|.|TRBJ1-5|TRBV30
CAWKQGDAPQHF
TGTGCCTGGAAACAGGGGGACGCGCCCCAGCATTTT
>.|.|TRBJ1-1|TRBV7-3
CASRGQGKAEAFF
TGTGCCAGCAGGGGGCAGGGAAAGGCTGAAGCTTTCTTT
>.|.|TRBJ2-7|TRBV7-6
CASSPGHLYEQYF
TGTGCCAGCAGCCCTGGACACCTCTACGAGCAGTACTTC
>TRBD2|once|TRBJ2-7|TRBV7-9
CSSSLASGGNYEQYF
TGTTCCAGCAGCTTAGCCAGCGGGGGGAATTACGAGCAGTACTTC
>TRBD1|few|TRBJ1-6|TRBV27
CASSSGQGRPPLHF
TGTGCCAGCAGTTCCGGACAGGGACGGCCACCCCTCCACTTT
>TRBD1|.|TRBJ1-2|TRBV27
CASSLFRTGQDGYTF
TGTGCCAGCAGTTTATTCCGGACAGGGCAGGATGGCTACACCTTC
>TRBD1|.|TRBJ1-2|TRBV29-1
CSVHRGPNYGYTF
TGCAGCGTACACAGGGGTCCTAACTATGGCTACACCTTC
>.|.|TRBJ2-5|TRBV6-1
CASSALRAGAEWTQYF
TGTGCCAGCAGTGCCCTAAGGGCAGGGGCGGAATGGACCCAGTACTTC
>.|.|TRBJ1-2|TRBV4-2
CASSQERASGVGGYTF
TGTGCCAGCAGCCAAGAGAGGGCCTCAGGGGTTGGCGGCTACACCTTC
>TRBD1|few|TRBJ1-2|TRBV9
CASRDRVYGYTF
TGTGCCAGCAGGGACAGGGTCTATGGCTACACCTTC
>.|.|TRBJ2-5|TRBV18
CASGPREQETQYF
TGTGCCAGCGGACCCAGGGAACAAGAGACCCAGTACTTC
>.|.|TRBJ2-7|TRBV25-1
CASSELDNSYEQYF
TGTGCCAGCAGTGAACTGGACAACTCCTACGAGCAGTACTTC
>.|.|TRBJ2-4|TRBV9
CASSRRQVEAKNIQYF
TGTGCCAGCAGTCGCCGACAGGTAGAAGCCAAAAACATTCAGTACTTC
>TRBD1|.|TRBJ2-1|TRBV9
CASSVDGTGLYNEQFF
TGTGCCAGCAGCGTAGATGGGACAGGGTTGTACAATGAGCAGTTCTTC
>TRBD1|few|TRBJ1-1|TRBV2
CATWTGDSTEAFF
TGTGCCACCTGGACAGGGGATTCCACTGAAGCTTTCTTT
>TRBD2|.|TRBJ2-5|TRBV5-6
CASSFRSAGRETQYF
TGTGCCAGCAGCTTTCGTTCAGCGGGGAGGGAGACCCAGTACTTC
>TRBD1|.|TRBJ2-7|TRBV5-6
CASSLFDRGTSYEQYF
TGTGCCAGCAGCTTGTTCGACAGGGGGACCTCCTACGAGCAGTACTTC
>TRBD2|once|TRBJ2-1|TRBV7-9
CASSLTGGRSYNEQFF
TGTGCCAGCAGCTTAACGGGGGGGCGTTCCTACAATGAGCAGTTCTTC
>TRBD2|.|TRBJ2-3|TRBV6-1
CASSGTSGGARDTQYF
TGTGCCAGCAGTGGGACTAGCGGGGGGGCCAGAGATACGCAGTATTTT
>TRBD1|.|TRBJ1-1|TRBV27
CASSFRMGQSNTEAFF
TGTGCCAGCAGTTTTCGGATGGGACAGTCGAACACTGAAGCTTTCTTT
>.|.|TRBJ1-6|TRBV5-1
CASSWTEGLNSPLHF
TGCGCCAGCAGCTGGACAGAGGGTCTTAATTCACCCCTCCACTTT
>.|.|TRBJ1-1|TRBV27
CASSPQGGRPTEAFF
TGTGCCAGCAGTCCCCAGGGAGGCAGGCCTACGGAAGCTTTCTTT
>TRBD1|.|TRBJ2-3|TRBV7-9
CASSPTGGLSTDTQYF
TGTGCCAGCAGCCCGACAGGGGGCCTAAGCACAGATACGCAGTATTTT
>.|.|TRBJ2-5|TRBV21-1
CASSPPNREETQYF
TGTGCCAGCAGCCCACCTAACAGAGAAGAGACCCAGTACTTC
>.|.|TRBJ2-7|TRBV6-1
CASQDSYSYEQYF
TGTGCCAGCCAGGACAGCTACTCCTACGAGCAGTACTTC
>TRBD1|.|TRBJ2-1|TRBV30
CAWSRDRGWNEQFF
TGTGCCTGGAGCCGGGACAGGGGGTGGAATGAGCAGTTCTTC
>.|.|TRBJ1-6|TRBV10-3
CAIGAVVGSGSPLHF
TGTGCCATCGGGGCGGTCGTGGGCTCGGGTTCACCCCTCCACTTT
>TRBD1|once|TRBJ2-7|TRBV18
CASSDPGQGLYEQYF
TGTGCCAGCTCAGACCCGGGACAGGGGCTCTACGAGCAGTACTTC
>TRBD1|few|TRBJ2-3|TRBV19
CASSIIGQGGEDTQYF
TGTGCCAGTAGTATCATCGGACAGGGCGGTGAAGATACGCAGTATTTT
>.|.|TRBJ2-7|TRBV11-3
CASSNQGSGEQYF
TGTGCCAGCAGCAATCAGGGATCCGGCGAGCAGTACTTC
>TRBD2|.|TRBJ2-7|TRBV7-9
CASSSRGVAEQYF
TGTGCCAGCAGCTCCCGGGGGGTGGCCGAGCAGTACTTC
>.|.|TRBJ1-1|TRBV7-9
CASSSGGRTEAFF
TGTGCCAGCAGTTCGGGGGGCCGGACTGAAGCTTTCTTT
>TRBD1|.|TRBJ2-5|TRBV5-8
CASSRGSRGQETQYF
TGTGCCAGCAGCCGAGGGAGCAGGGGGCAAGAGACCCAGTACTTC
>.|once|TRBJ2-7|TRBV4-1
CASSQDIYEQYF
TGCGCCAGCAGCCAAGATATTTACGAGCAGTACTTC
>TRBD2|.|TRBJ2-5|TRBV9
CASSAPAGGVQETQYF
TGTGCCAGCAGCGCGCCGGCGGGGGGGGTTCAAGAGACCCAGTACTTC
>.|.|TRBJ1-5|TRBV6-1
CASSEGWENQPQHF
TGTGCCAGCAGTGAAGGTTGGGAGAATCAGCCCCAGCATTTT
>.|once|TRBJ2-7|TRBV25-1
CASSARTGYEQYF
TGTGCCAGCAGTGCAAGGACTGGGTACGAGCAGTACTTC
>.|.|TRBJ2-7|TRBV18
CASSQSGGLYEQYF
TGTGCCAGCTCGCAATCCGGGGGGCTCTACGAGCAGTACTTC
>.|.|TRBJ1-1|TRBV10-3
CAIREQLGSRGGNTEAFF
TGTGCCATCAGGGAACAGCTAGGTAGTCGGGGGGGAAACACTGAAGCTTTCTTT
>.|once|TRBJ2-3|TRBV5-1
CASSLAGGTTDTQYF
TGCGCCAGCAGCTTGGCTGGGGGGACCACAGATACGCAGTATTTT
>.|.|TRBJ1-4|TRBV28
CASSVQVLGALNEKLFF
TGTGCCAGCAGTGTCCAGGTTTTGGGGGCACTTAATGAAAAACTGTTTTTT
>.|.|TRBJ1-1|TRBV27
CASNQEGRHTEAFF
TGTGCCAGCAACCAAGAAGGGAGGCACACTGAAGCTTTCTTT
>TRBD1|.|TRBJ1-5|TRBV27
CASRGQGARQPQHF
TGTGCCAGCAGGGGACAGGGGGCTAGGCAGCCCCAGCATTTT
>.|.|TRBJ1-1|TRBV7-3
CASSFGGRTEAFF
TGTGCCAGCAGCTTCGGGGGGCGAACTGAAGCTTTCTTT
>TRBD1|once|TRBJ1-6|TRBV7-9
CASSPGIIGTGTSPLHF
TGTGCCAGCAGCCCCGGAATTATTGGGACAGGGACTTCACCCCTCCACTTT